The 7 T cell receptor beta chains reported below all come from one sample, sequenced in a study of T-cell memory formation after mild COVID-19. Using its own MiXCR run on the 5' RACE reads, TCRdb lists one record per CDR3 protein. Of around 390,000 distinct CDR3 sequences detected, roughly 15% appear once; the ten largest clones hold under 25%. Sequences were obtained from PBMCs or a T cell subset sorted from them (not recorded which). The receptors derive from a man aged 18 to 29 who had mild COVID-19 (a few samples of this study predate the infection). Cell type and time point are not known.

The chain carries TRBV27 and TRBJ1-1; D may be TRBD1 (5 bases). The CDR3 is 14 amino acids. V was trimmed by 2 bases and J by 4 bases, leaving 11 bases between them. The germline V gene has CDR1 MNHEY and CDR2 SMNVEV (reference sequence). Here the CDR3 DNA reads TGTGCCAGCAGTTTAATAGGGGCGGGCACTGAAGCTTTCTTT. Its protein product is CASSLIGAGTEAFF.

This chain links TRBV6-6 with TRBJ2-2; tentatively, D is TRBD2 (6 bases). CDR1 is MNHNY and CDR2 is SVGAGI in the germline V gene (reference sequence). V was cut by 8 bases and J by 0 bases, with 16 bases left in between. The CDR3 loop spans 16 amino acids. CDR3 coding DNA: TGTGCCAGCGCAGCCGTCGGGACTGCGAACACCGGGGAGCTGTTTTTT. As protein: CASAAVGTANTGELFF.

This clonotype was counted between two and nine times. This chain links TRBV10-3 with TRBJ2-3; D perhaps matches TRBD1 (7 bases). Germline V gives CDR1 ENHRY, CDR2 SYGVKD. The germline V and J ends were trimmed by 4 bases and 2 bases, with 16 bases remaining between them. The CDR3 has 16 residues. The CDR3 here is CAISGRDRAPTDTQYF. For the CDR3, the DNA is TGTGCCATCAGTGGGAGGGACAGAGCACCCACAGATACGCAGTATTTT.

This clonotype was counted a few times. CDR3 amino acids: CSGAGGYNEQFF. The DNA of the CDR3 is TGCAGTGGAGCGGGGGGCTACAATGAGCAGTTCTTC. This chain links TRBV20-1 with TRBJ2-1, with TRBD2 matching over 9 bases. V trimming: 7 bases; J trimming: 3 bases; junction bases outside the gene matches: 1. This CDR3 is 12 amino acids long. Germline loops: CDR1 DFQATT, CDR2 SNEGSKA (reference sequence).

This clonotype was counted between two and nine times. The rearrangement uses TRBV7-6 and TRBJ1-5, with D uncertain. This CDR3 comprises 13 residues. CDR1 is SGHVS and CDR2 is FNYEAQ in the germline V gene. V was cut by 4 bases and J by 5 bases, with 9 bases left in between. The CDR3, as DNA: TGTGCCAGCAGCTCCCAGTGGGATCAGCCCCAGCATTTT. Protein: CASSSQWDQPQHF.

This chain links TRBV5-1 with TRBJ2-5; a weak D match, TRBD1 (6 bases). Germline V gene sequence: CDR1 SGHRS, CDR2 YFSETQ. This CDR3 is built from 16 residues. Trimming cost V 4 bases and J 5 bases, with 21 bases left between them. CDR3 bases: TGCGCCAGCAGCCTACTGGGGCTACCAAGGGGGGAGACCCAGTACTTC. Protein product: CASSLLGLPRGETQYF.

This clonotype has a handful of counts. The chain links TRBV12-5 to TRBJ2-6; D not resolved. V was cut by 3 bases and J by 0 bases, with 3 bases left in between. The CDR3 covers 14 residues. The V gene's germline CDR1 is LGHNT and CDR2 FRNRAP. DNA for the CDR3: TGTGCTAGTGGTTTTTACTCTGGGGCCAACGTCCTGACTTTC. This sequence encodes CASGFYSGANVLTF.